Below, 5 T cell receptor beta chains from the same sample are listed, as sequenced in a study of cytomegalovirus exposure and HLA in healthy donors. This PCR relied on a set of 60 Vbeta primers and 13 Jbeta primers. Using immunoSEQ multiplex PCR, the repertoire was profiled, and TCRdb retains in-frame clones only, with some absent. The table records 95,000 to 150,000 clones, 81% of them present only once. The sequencing sample was made of PBMCs. All receptors come from a man between 18 and 29 years old in good health and CMV-seronegative.

CDR3 amino acids: CASRFSGGSSYNEQFF. CDR3 bases: TGCGCCAGCAGGTTTAGCGGGGGAAGTTCCTACAATGAGCAGTTCTTC. The chain couples TRBV5-1 to TRBJ2-1; 9 bases are a match to TRBD2. CDR1 and CDR2 (germline): SGHRS, YFSETQ. V was clipped by 5 bases and J by 1 base; unmatched bases: 7. CDR3 length: 16 residues.

The chain carries TRBV18 and TRBJ1-1; D is possibly TRBD1 (5 bases). V lost 0 bases and J lost 1, with 6 bases in between. The CDR3 is 14 residues long. Germline CDR1 is KGHSH and CDR2 is LQKENI. The CDR3 DNA reads as TGTGCCAGCTCACCACCGCAGGGGAACACTGAAGCTTTCTTT. Its translation: CASSPPQGNTEAFF.

This clone was counted a few times. This chain uses TRBV9 with TRBJ1-1; 8 bases are shared with TRBD1. Trimming cost V 4 bases and J 1 base; bases outside gene matches: 6. This CDR3 is built from 15 residues. Germline V gives CDR1 SGDLS, CDR2 YYNGEE. The CDR3 is CASSPRTGQNTEAFF. The CDR3 bases are TGTGCCAGCAGCCCGAGGACAGGGCAGAACACTGAAGCTTTCTTT. Drawing the rest from reference TRBV9 and TRBJ1-1, the complete variable domain is DSGVTQTPKHLITATGQRVTLRCSPRSGDLSVYWYQQSLDQGLQFLIQYYNGEERAKGNILERFSAQQFPDLHSELNLSSLELGDSALYFCASSPRTGQNTEAFFGQGTRLTVV.

This clone was recorded only once. The chain links TRBV2 to TRBJ2-3; D might be TRBD1 (6 bases). Germline CDR1 reads SNHLY; CDR2 reads FYNNEI. This CDR3 is 16 amino acids long. Trimming left V 11 bases short and J 0 bases short, with 21 bases between. The CDR3 sequence is CALSPARQESTDTQYF. The CDR3 DNA is TGTGCCCTCAGCCCTGCGAGACAGGAAAGCACAGATACGCAGTATTTT.

The V call is TRBV18, the J call TRBJ2-2; D is unresolved. Germline CDR1 reads KGHSH; CDR2 reads LQKENI. The CDR3 is 12 amino acids. The V end lost 4 bases, the J end lost 5 bases, and 5 bases lay between the germline ends. The CDR3 DNA is TGTGCCAGCTCACTTTCGACCGGGGAGCTGTTTTTT. Its translation: CASSLSTGELFF.